The T cell receptor (beta chain) described here comes from a study of beta chain features in type 1 diabetes. Findings and limits, study-wide: Whether TCRB rearrangement is influenced by HLA type was left unresolved in this analysis. Shorter TCRB CDR3s, moderately but significantly so, were found in Type 1 diabetes patients in all four CD4+ subsets. Diminished insertions and augmented deletions at VDJ junctions characterized type 1 diabetes patients.

Notes on this clone: Its target is not known.

Expressed TCRB transcripts got sequenced, as all isolated RNA was reverse transcribed. TCRdb's table, derived via immunoSEQ multiplex PCR, lists solely in-frame clones and lacks some. The table includes hundreds of thousands of clones, around an eighth detected once. The sequenced material came from naive CD4+ T cells from blood. This receptor was taken from a man aged 18 to 29 with type 1 diabetes.

This chain's CDR3 is CAWSSLGPLSNEQFF. The DNA for the CDR3 is TGTGCCTGGAGTTCACTGGGACCGCTTTCCAATGAGCAGTTCTTC. The rearrangement uses TRBV30 and TRBJ2-1; D possibly matches TRBD1 or TRBD2 (5 bases each). Germline V lookup: CDR1 GTSNPN, CDR2 SVGIG (reference sequence). This CDR3 comprises 15 residues. Trimming pared 2 bases from V and 6 bases from J, leaving 17 bases between. Complete variable domain (other parts from reference TRBV30 and TRBJ2-1): SQTIHQWPATLVQPVGSPLSLECTVEGTSNPNLYWYRQAAGRGLQLLFYSVGIGQISSEVPQNLSASRPQDRQFILSSKKLLLSDSGFYLCAWSSLGPLSNEQFFGPGTRLTVL.